This record covers a single T cell receptor (beta chain). Its target is not known. These data belong to a study of cytomegalovirus exposure and HLA in healthy donors. General study points: In vitro checks showed that a few CMV-associated chains really do target CMV antigens. The majority of TCR sequences were rare, yet some public TCRs appeared in many donors.

Profiling relied on immunoSEQ multiplex PCR, and the TCRdb table lists in-frame clones only, not all of them. The data show some 64,000 clones, about 95% seen once. This clonotype was obtained from a woman aged 18-29 years in good health and CMV-seronegative. The material sequenced was PBMCs.

CDR3 nucleotides: TGTGCCAGTAGTACCCCCGGGACAAGGGGGGGCTACACCTTC. Translation: CASSTPGTRGGYTF. V usage is TRBV19 and J usage is TRBJ1-2; D is possibly TRBD1 (6 bases). Germline values: CDR1 LNHDA, CDR2 SQIVND (reference sequence). The CDR3 runs to 14 residues. Trimming cost V 4 bases and J 8 bases, with 17 bases left between them.